The rows below give T cell receptor beta chains drawn from one sample of a study of blood T cell repertoires in COVID-19. Some clones are missing from TCRdb's copy, which holds only in-frame ones; the method was immunoSEQ multiplex PCR. The sample records approximately 76,000 clones, roughly four fifths being singletons. What was sequenced was peripheral blood. The origin of the receptors is a woman aged 60-75 years with acute or convalescent COVID-19. Both conserved end residues are trimmed from each CDR3. Fields, in order: V gene, J gene, CDR3 protein.

TRBV9	TRBJ1-2	ASSVAGQGYGYT
TRBV3-1/TRBV3-2	TRBJ1-5	ASSQVQGGKPQH
TRBV12-3/TRBV12-4	TRBJ1-6	ASSLGEDSPLH
TRBV9	TRBJ2-2	ASSVRRQGFTGELF
TRBV7-9	TRBJ1-4	ASSLGGGQNEKLF
TRBV7-2	TRBJ1-3	ASSPRGGTGSGNTIY
TRBV24-1	TRBJ2-2	ATSGARGSQHTGELF
TRBV19	TRBJ2-7	ASSIKDFASYEQY
TRBV3-1/TRBV3-2	TRBJ1-5	ASSQGGERGNQPQH
TRBV19	TRBJ2-6	ASSWQGISGANVLT
TRBV7-9	TRBJ1-3	ASSRPTGATSGNTIY
TRBV6-5	TRBJ2-1	ASSWDWHNEQF
TRBV6-1	TRBJ1-5	ASIERQGVQPQH
TRBV7-7	TRBJ2-3	ASSPGQHPTDTQY
TRBV18	TRBJ2-7	ASSPPSAPYYEQY
TRBV19	TRBJ2-5	ASSRTSGETQY
TRBV18	TRBJ2-3	ASSPPNRAATDTQY
TRBV6-1	TRBJ1-2	ASSEADYSYGYT
TRBV7-9	TRBJ2-3	ASSTPGTSSDTQY
TRBV25-1	TRBJ1-2	ASSDGQGPTLNYGYT
TRBV6-6	TRBJ1-1	ASSDRVSISAF
TRBV7-8	TRBJ2-1	ASSLQAGGNEQF
TRBV5-5	TRBJ1-4	ASFRDITQGDEKLF
TRBV3-1/TRBV3-2	TRBJ1-1	ASSPVLNTEAF
TRBV6-5	TRBJ1-1	AIGGGPEAF
TRBV27	TRBJ2-1	ASSSTSVARNNEQF
TRBV12-2	TRBJ2-7	ASRLVGTGHKEQY
TRBV7-3	TRBJ1-5	ASSLGASQPQH
TRBV6-5	TRBJ1-2	ASTRGLDGYT
TRBV9	TRBJ2-1	ASSVAPLAGGHEQF
TRBV11-2	TRBJ1-2	ASSTRQGGYGYT
TRBV19	TRBJ1-5	ASSPTDNQPQH
TRBV15	TRBJ1-1	ATSRDSGTGQAF
TRBV6-6	TRBJ1-2	ASSQRRGFT
TRBV5-1	TRBJ1-2	ASSLEEFIGYT
TRBV7-9	TRBJ1-1	ASTPGTEAF
TRBV3-1/TRBV3-2	TRBJ2-7	ASSPSLAGGRYEQY
TRBV9	TRBJ2-4	ASSVGQGGIQY
TRBV6-5	TRBJ1-3	ASSYRASTGSNTIY
TRBV5-1	TRBJ2-1	ASSKRTSGGASYNEQF
TRBV11-1	TRBJ2-5	ASTLDRGETQY
TRBV11-2	TRBJ2-5	ASSPRGQPQETQY
TRBV7-2	TRBJ1-5	ASSRGWAGSQPQH
TRBV25-1	TRBJ1-3	ASRGTVNGNTIY
TRBV5-1	TRBJ1-6	ASSLGRGNNSPLH
TRBV3-1/TRBV3-2	TRBJ2-1	ASSQTTRQEQF
TRBV19	TRBJ1-2	ASSIVSHPMNGYT
TRBV12-5	TRBJ2-1	ASGLYPRGRVSSYNEQF
TRBV4-2	TRBJ1-1	ASSQGRGGDTEAF
TRBV5-1	TRBJ1-1	ASRGGSEAF
TRBV3-1/TRBV3-2	TRBJ2-1	ASSQERARGSYNEQF
TRBV2	TRBJ2-7	ASTEGVVRGNEQY
TRBV18	TRBJ2-3	ASSPVPGKTDTQY